Given below is one TCR beta chain in context. No antigen is known for it. This entry comes from a study of CD8 T cell repertoires and HIV-1 epitope variants. There are 14 residues in the CDR3. In germline, CDR1 is SGHVS, CDR2 FNYEAQ. The V gene lost 1 base and the J gene lost 3 bases, with 10 bases spanning the gap. Study-level findings and limits: The assay identified only TCR beta chains of antigen-proliferating T cells.

Clones were sequenced by immunoSEQ multiplex PCR, and TCRdb holds only the in-frame ones, with some missing. The table records fewer than 6,500 clones, about 62% of them present only once. This chain uses TRBV7-6 with TRBJ2-7; no firm D call. This receptor was taken from a male donor with HIV. Specimen: cultured CD8+ T cells derived from PBMCs. Here the CDR3 reads CASSLVPENYEQYF. The CDR3 DNA reads as TGTGCCAGCAGCTTAGTTCCCGAGAACTACGAGCAGTACTTC.